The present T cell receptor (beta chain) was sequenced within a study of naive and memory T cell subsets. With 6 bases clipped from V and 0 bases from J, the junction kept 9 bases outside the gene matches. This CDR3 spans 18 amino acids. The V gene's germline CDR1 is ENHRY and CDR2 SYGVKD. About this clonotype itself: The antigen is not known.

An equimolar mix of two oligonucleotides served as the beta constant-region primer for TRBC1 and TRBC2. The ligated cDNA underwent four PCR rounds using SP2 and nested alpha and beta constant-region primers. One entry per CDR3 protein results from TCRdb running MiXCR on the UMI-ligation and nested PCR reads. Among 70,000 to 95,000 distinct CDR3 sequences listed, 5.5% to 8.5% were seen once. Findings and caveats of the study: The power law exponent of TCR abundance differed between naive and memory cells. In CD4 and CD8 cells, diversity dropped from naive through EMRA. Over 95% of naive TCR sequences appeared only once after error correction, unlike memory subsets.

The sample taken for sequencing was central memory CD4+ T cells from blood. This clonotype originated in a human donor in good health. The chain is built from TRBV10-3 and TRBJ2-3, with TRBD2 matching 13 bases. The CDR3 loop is CAISPGTSGTYSTDTQYF. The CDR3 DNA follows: TGTGCCATCAGCCCCGGGACTAGCGGGACATATAGCACAGATACGCAGTATTTT.